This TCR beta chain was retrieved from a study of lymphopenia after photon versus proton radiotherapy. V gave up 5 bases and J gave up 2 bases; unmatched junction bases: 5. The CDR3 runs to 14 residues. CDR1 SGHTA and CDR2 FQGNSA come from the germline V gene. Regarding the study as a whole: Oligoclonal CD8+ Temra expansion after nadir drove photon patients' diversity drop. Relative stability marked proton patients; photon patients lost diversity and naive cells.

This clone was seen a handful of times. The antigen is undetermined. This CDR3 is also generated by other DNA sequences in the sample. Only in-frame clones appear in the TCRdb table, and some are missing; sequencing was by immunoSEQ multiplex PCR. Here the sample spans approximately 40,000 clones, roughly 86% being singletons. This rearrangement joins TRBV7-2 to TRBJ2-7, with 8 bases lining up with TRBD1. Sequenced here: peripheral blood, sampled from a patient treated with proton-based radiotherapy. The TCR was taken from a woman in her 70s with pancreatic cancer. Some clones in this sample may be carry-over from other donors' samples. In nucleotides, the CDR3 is TGTGCCAGCAGCCCCGGGACAGGAACCTACGAGCAGTACTTC. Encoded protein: CASSPGTGTYEQYF.